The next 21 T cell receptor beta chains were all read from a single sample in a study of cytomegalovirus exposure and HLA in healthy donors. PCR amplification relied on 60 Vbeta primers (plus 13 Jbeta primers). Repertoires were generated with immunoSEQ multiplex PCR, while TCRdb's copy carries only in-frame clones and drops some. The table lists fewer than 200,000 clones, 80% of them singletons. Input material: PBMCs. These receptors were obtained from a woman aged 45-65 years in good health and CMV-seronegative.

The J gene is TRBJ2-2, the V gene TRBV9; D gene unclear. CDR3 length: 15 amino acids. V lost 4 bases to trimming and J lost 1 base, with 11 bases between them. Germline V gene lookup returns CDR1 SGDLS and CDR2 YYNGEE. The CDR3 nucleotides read TGTGCCAGCAGCCCCCCCCCGGTGAACACCGGGGAGCTGTTTTTT. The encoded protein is CASSPPPVNTGELFF.

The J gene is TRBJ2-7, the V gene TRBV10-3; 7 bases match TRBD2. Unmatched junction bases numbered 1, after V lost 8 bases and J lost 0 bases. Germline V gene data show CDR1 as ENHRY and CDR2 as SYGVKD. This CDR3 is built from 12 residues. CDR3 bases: TGTGCCATCCGCGGGAGCTCCTACGAGCAGTACTTC. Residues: CAIRGSSYEQYF.

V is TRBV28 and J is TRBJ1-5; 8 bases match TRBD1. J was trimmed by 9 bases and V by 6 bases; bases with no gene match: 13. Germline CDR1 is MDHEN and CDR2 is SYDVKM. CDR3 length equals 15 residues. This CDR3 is CASRPMGQATRPQHF. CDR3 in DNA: TGTGCCAGCAGACCCATGGGACAGGCCACCAGGCCCCAGCATTTT. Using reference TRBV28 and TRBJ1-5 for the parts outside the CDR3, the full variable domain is DVKVTQSSRYLVKRTGEKVFLECVQDMDHENMFWYRQDPGLGLRLIYFSYDVKMKEKGDIPEGYSVSREKKERFSLILESASTNQTSMYLCASRPMGQATRPQHFGDGTRLSIL.

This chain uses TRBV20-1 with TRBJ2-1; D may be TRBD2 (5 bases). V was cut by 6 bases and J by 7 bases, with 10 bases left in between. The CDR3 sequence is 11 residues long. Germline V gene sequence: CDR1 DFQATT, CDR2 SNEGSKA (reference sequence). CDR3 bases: TGCAGTGCGTTTAGCGTGAATGAGCAGTTCTTC. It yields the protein CSAFSVNEQFF.

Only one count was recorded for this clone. This CDR3 is CAWSVRGRTSGYNEQFF. The CDR3 DNA sequence: TGTGCCTGGAGTGTACGTGGTAGAACTAGCGGATACAATGAGCAGTTCTTC. The chain combines TRBV30 with TRBJ2-1, with TRBD2 matching 8 bases. Germline values: CDR1 GTSNPN, CDR2 SVGIG (reference sequence). Unmatched junction bases numbered 11, after V lost 0 bases and J lost 4 bases. The CDR3 length is 17 residues.

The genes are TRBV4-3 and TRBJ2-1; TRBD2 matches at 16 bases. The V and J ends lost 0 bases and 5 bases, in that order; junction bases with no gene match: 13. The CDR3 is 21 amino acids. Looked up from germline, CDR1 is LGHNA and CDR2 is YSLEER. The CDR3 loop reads CASSQDAPGTSGRAVDNEQFF. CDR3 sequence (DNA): TGCGCCAGCAGCCAAGACGCCCCCGGGACTAGCGGGAGGGCCGTCGACAATGAGCAGTTCTTC.

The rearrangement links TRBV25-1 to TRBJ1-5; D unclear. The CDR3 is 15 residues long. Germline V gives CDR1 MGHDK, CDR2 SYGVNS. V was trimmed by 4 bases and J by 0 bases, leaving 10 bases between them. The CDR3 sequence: CASSGAPYSNQPQHF. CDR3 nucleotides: TGTGCCAGCAGTGGGGCCCCATATAGCAATCAGCCCCAGCATTTT.

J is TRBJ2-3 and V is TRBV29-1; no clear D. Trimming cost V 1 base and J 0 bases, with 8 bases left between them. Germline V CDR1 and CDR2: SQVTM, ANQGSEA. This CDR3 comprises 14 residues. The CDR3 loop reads CSVEGLTSTDTQYF. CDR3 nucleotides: TGCAGCGTTGAAGGTCTAACTAGCACAGATACGCAGTATTTT.

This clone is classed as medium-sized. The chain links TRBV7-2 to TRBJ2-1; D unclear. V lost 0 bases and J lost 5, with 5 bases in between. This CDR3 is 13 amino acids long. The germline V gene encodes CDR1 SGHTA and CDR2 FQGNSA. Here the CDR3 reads CASSLAENNEQFF. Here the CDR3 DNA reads TGTGCCAGCAGCTTAGCGGAGAACAATGAGCAGTTCTTC.

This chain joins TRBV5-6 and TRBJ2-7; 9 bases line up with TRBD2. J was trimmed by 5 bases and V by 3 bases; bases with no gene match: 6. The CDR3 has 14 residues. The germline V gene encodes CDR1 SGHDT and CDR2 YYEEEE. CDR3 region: CASSWGLASDEQYF. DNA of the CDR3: TGTGCCAGCAGCTGGGGACTAGCTTCCGACGAGCAGTACTTC.

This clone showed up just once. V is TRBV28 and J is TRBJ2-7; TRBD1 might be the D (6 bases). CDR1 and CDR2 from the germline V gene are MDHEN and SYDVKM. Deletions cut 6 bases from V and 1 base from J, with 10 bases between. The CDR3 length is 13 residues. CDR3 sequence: CASSRGQSYEQYF. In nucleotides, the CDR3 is TGTGCCAGCAGCCGCGGACAGTCCTACGAGCAGTACTTC.

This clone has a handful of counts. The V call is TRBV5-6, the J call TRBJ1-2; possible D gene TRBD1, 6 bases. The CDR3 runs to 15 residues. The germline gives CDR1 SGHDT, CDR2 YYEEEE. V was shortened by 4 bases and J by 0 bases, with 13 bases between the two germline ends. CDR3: CASSIGQLANYGYTF. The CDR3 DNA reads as TGTGCCAGCAGCATTGGACAGCTAGCTAACTATGGCTACACCTTC.

The CDR3 coding sequence is TGCGCCAGCAGCTTGGGGACTAGCGGCCTAACAGATACGCAGTATTTT. Protein: CASSLGTSGLTDTQYF. The V and J genes are TRBV5-1 and TRBJ2-3; 10 positions agree with TRBD2. The V segment lost 0 bases and the J segment 3 bases; nucleotides outside the gene matches: 4. The germline V gene encodes CDR1 SGHRS and CDR2 YFSETQ. The CDR3 is 16 amino acids.

The chain's CDR3 is CASSTQALSGNTIYF. CDR3 bases: TGTGCCAGTAGTACCCAAGCTCTATCTGGAAACACCATATATTTT. V usage is TRBV19 and J usage is TRBJ1-3, with D hard to call. CDR1 and CDR2 (germline): LNHDA, SQIVND (reference sequence). The CDR3 extends over 15 amino acids. Trimming removed 4 bases from V and 1 base from J, with 11 bases in between.

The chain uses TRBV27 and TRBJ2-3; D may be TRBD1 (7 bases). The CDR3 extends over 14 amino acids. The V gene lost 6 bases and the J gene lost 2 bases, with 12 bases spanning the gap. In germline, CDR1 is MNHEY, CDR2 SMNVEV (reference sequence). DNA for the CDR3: TGTGCCAGCAGCAGACAGGGACTCACAGATACGCAGTATTTT. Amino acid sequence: CASSRQGLTDTQYF.

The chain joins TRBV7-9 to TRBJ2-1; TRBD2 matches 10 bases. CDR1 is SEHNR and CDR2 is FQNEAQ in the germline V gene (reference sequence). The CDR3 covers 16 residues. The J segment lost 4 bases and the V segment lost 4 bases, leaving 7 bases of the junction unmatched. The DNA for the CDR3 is TGTGCCAGCAGCTCATTACTAGCGGGGAGTTACAATGAGCAGTTCTTC. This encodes CASSSLLAGSYNEQFF.

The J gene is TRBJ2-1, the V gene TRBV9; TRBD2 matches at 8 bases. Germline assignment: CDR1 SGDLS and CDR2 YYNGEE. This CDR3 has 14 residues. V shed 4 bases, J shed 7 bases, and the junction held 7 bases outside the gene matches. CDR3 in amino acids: CASSPIAGSNEQFF. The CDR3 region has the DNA TGTGCCAGCAGCCCCATAGCGGGGAGTAATGAGCAGTTCTTC.

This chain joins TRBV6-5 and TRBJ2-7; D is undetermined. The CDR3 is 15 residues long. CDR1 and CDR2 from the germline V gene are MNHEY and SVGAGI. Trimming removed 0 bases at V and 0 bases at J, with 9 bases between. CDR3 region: CASSYSRFASYEQYF. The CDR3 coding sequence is TGTGCCAGCAGTTACTCCCGGTTCGCCTCCTACGAGCAGTACTTC.

The DNA of the CDR3 is TGTGCCAGTATTGGGGCACAAACTGGAAACACCATATATTTT. Translated: CASIGAQTGNTIYF. The chain uses TRBV19 and TRBJ1-3, with D maybe TRBD1 (5 bases). The ends were cut back, 7 bases at V and 2 bases at J, with 12 bases in the middle. The CDR3 extends over 14 amino acids. Germline CDR1 LNHDA, CDR2 SQIVND (reference sequence).

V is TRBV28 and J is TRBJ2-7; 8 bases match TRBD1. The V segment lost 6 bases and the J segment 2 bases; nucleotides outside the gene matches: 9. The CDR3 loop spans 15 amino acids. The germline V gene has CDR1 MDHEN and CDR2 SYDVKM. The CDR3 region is CASRSQGAGTYEQYF. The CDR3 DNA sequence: TGTGCCAGCAGATCTCAGGGGGCAGGGACCTACGAGCAGTACTTC. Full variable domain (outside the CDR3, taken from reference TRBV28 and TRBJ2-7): DVKVTQSSRYLVKRTGEKVFLECVQDMDHENMFWYRQDPGLGLRLIYFSYDVKMKEKGDIPEGYSVSREKKERFSLILESASTNQTSMYLCASRSQGAGTYEQYFGPGTRLTVT.

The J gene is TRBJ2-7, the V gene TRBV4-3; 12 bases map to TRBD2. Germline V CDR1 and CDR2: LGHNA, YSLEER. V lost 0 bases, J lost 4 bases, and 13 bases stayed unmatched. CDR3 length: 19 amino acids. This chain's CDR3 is CASSQEAGLLAGGPYEQYF. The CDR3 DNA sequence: TGCGCCAGCAGCCAAGAGGCAGGACTCCTAGCGGGAGGGCCATACGAGCAGTACTTC.